A single sample gave rise to the 8 T cell receptor beta chains below, sequenced in a study of STAT5B mutations in CD4+ large granular lymphocyte leukemia. Assay used: immunoSEQ multiplex PCR; TCRdb lists only in-frame clones, some missing. The data hold about 45,000 clones, with 80% to 90% observed a single time. The sample taken for sequencing was CD4+ T cells from blood buffy coats. All receptors derive from a human donor in good health.

The rearrangement links TRBV28 to TRBJ2-1; 8 bases are a match to TRBD2. Per the germline V gene, CDR1 is MDHEN and CDR2 is SYDVKM. The V gene end was trimmed by 8 bases and the J gene end by 7 bases; junction bases not matched to a gene: 10. This CDR3 is 14 amino acids long. CDR3 in DNA: TGTGCCAGCCAAACGGCGGGAGGACTTAATGAGCAGTTCTTC. The encoded protein is CASQTAGGLNEQFF.

The CDR3 region is CASSGQANTGELFF. The DNA for the CDR3 is TGCGCCAGCAGCGGGCAGGCGAACACCGGGGAGCTGTTTTTT. The V gene is TRBV5-1, the J gene TRBJ2-2; D call uncertain. The CDR3 extends over 14 amino acids. CDR1 SGHRS and CDR2 YFSETQ come from the germline V gene. Trimming cost V 4 bases and J 0 bases, with 7 bases left between them.

The chain links TRBV7-2 to TRBJ1-1, with 7 positions matching TRBD1. Germline loops: CDR1 SGHTA, CDR2 FQGNSA. The CDR3 runs 16 residues. V trimming: 2 bases; J trimming: 1 base; junction bases outside the gene matches: 7. The CDR3: CASSLSTGVGNTEAFF. The DNA for the CDR3 is TGTGCCAGCAGCTTATCAACAGGGGTTGGGAACACTGAAGCTTTCTTT.

This clone was seen a handful of times. The gene calls are TRBV18 and TRBJ2-7; 8 bases map to TRBD1. Germline CDR1 is KGHSH and CDR2 is LQKENI. J gave up 3 bases and V 6 bases, and 7 bases lay outside the gene matches. The CDR3 is 14 residues long. The CDR3 DNA reads as TGTGCCAGCTCCCAAGACAGGGGTATCTACGAGCAGTACTTC. Its protein is CASSQDRGIYEQYF.

The chain joins TRBV7-2 to TRBJ1-2; D may be TRBD1 (5 bases). The CDR3 has 14 amino acids. The V gene's germline CDR1 is SGHTA and CDR2 FQGNSA. The V end lost 7 bases, the J end lost 4 bases, and 16 bases lay between the germline ends. For the CDR3, the DNA is TGTGCCAGCACCCAAGGTTGGGGGGGCTATGGCTACACCTTC. This codes for CASTQGWGGYGYTF.

The J gene is TRBJ1-5, the V gene TRBV19; D gene ambiguous. Germline values: CDR1 LNHDA, CDR2 SQIVND (reference sequence). The CDR3 spans 14 residues. This CDR3 reads CAASEGGSNQPQHF. CDR3 nucleotide sequence: TGTGCAGCTTCGGAGGGAGGGAGCAATCAGCCCCAGCATTTT.

The chain joins TRBV11-2 to TRBJ2-5; a weak D match, TRBD2 (6 bases). Trimming left V 7 bases short and J 5 bases short, with 26 bases between. Per germline, CDR1 SGHAT and CDR2 FQNNGV. This CDR3 comprises 17 residues. Written as DNA, the CDR3 is TGTGCCAGCACCCTGGGCTCCCCACGTAGCGGCGGGGAGACCCAGTACTTC. Its translation is CASTLGSPRSGGETQYF. The complete variable domain, with remaining parts taken from reference TRBV11-2 and TRBJ2-5, reads EAGVAQSPRYKIIEKRQSVAFWCNPISGHATLYWYQQILGQGPKLLIQFQNNGVVDDSQLPKDRFSAERLKGVDSTLKIQPAKLEDSAVYLCASTLGSPRSGGETQYFGPGTRLLVL.

This clone was counted only a few times. The rearrangement links TRBV27 to TRBJ2-1; TRBD2 matches 7 bases. The CDR3 spans 14 residues. Trimming cost V 3 bases and J 5 bases; bases outside gene matches: 4. CDR1 is MNHEY and CDR2 is SMNVEV in the germline V gene (reference sequence). In DNA form, the CDR3 reads TGTGCCAGCAGTTTGTCTAGCGGCAACAATGAGCAGTTCTTC. Translating gives CASSLSSGNNEQFF.